A single T cell receptor beta chain is shown here with its context. This clone was recorded once. Its antigen target is currently unknown. No much larger clone exists at a distance of one base, and base qualities are not known. The data were taken from a study of cytomegalovirus exposure and HLA in healthy donors (dated by TCRdb to the late 2010s). For context, the study as a whole: In an earlier analysis of under 750 of the donors, under 300 Gb of sequence data and 100 million or so unique TCR beta sequences from some 170 million T cells were reported. An earlier analysis of approximately 630 of the donors applied high-throughput TCR beta sequencing to assess whether each TCR beta V gene segment acted as functional or pseudogenic. All discovery cohort repertoires had been generated on a single sequencing platform. The genetic ancestry cluster associated with self-reported Caucasian donors included about 81% of the roughly 410 genotyped donors. Typing coverage varied by locus: about 620-640 donors for A, B, C, DRB1 and DQB1; roughly 500 for DQA1; approximately 570 for DPA1; roughly 470 for DPB1. A later genetic analysis used genome-wide SNP genotypes for about 55% of the 666 donors, treating that subset as a discovery cohort. Donor age, sex, ethnicity and CMV serostatus were collected together with the repertoire data. Using immunosequencing, the study profiled T cell repertoires from fewer than 850 subjects and related those repertoires to cytomegalovirus serostatus. The later analysis used no new phenotypic data to find candidate immune exposures, relying instead on TCR beta sequences and their occurrence across donors. On average, about 200,000 unique TCR beta nucleotide sequences were sequenced per donor among 350 to 400 genotyped donors of the cohort, with roughly a sixth of those sequences being non-productive. An early release covering approximately 600 HLA-typed donors comprised around 300 gigabases of sequencing data and roughly 85 million unique TCR sequences. To predict cytomegalovirus infection status, the study combined high-throughput TCR immunosequencing, statistical association of individual TCRs with disease status, and machine learning. In addition to the first cohort of 666 subjects, a separate validation cohort of under 150 different subjects was used. Both class I and class II loci were covered by HLA typing, at four-digit resolution. A later analysis re-analyzed previously published TCR beta repertoires from 660 or so donors and added high-resolution HLA genotyping to study TCR occurrence patterns. The aim of the study was to test whether cataloging public T cell receptors could identify signatures of past pathogen exposure. Roughly 5 DR-DQ haplotypes were handled as single units for association and clustering, since linkage in the cohort was strong. General conclusions and limits of the study: Several of the top co-occurrence clusters appeared to be linked to parvovirus B19, influenza, CMV and Epstein-Barr virus, according to a later analysis. The study listed 150 to 200 TCR beta chains as associated with cytomegalovirus. A cluster of highly shared sequence variants was judged likely to represent a technical artifact of the sequencing pipeline. In both the original and validation cohorts, the classifier was reported to diagnose cytomegalovirus status with high specificity and sensitivity. It was suggested by the authors that the approach could potentially be generalized to other disease states and immunological phenotypes. In a later analysis, the rate of TCR association differed among HLA loci, with DRB1 alleles having the most associated TCRs and HLA-C alleles having the fewest. At a false discovery rate of 0.05, a later analysis linked 15,000 to 20,000 TCR beta sequences to specific HLA alleles. Assigning TCR associations to individual alleles was difficult when HLA alleles, especially DR and DQ, strongly co-occurred. Linkage disequilibrium might explain the correlated functional status among segregating V segments, but an unknown experimental factor could not be ruled out. Because counts were too low, more than 15 rarely observed V segments, including chromosome 9 orphons, were excluded from the earlier analysis of fewer than 650 of the donors. A few of the identified cytomegalovirus-associated TCR beta chains were confirmed in vitro to be specific for cytomegalovirus antigens. Roughly uniform sequencing depth across donors was assumed in presence/absence analyses, although this assumption may not hold. In a later analysis, HLA-associated TCR beta chains were found to be more clonally expanded and to have lower generation probabilities than equally common non-associated chains. Most TCR sequences were observed very rarely across donors, whereas some public TCRs were present in many individuals. Because the 87-base-pair reads could not distinguish some IMGT-functional V segments, including TRBV6-2 and TRBV6-3, those segments were excluded. In a later genetic analysis, a missense DCLRE1C variant was associated with V-gene and J-gene trimming of TCR beta chains, and the association was replicated in an independent cohort. In a later analysis, most CMV-associated TCR beta chains were found to appear HLA-restricted, with HLA associations seemingly driven largely by CMV exposure. A further reported finding was that TCR beta sequences accurately predicted the HLA-A and HLA-B alleles for most subjects in the first cohort. For the cohort, immune exposure information was limited to CMV serostatus. Because HLA typing was missing for some donors at each locus, association tests included only the typed subset. An earlier analysis of approximately 530 of the donors showed that most TCR beta V segments appeared in productive rearrangements either about 90% or about 30% of the time, which broadly matched IMGT annotations. Compared with the 666-donor mean, donors in an Asian-associated ancestry cluster had fewer N-insertions in productive TCRs, according to a later genetic analysis. The cohort was sequenced for TCR beta chains only, and without alpha or paired-chain data the features that could be detected were limited.

A distance of 8 bases separates the germline ends of V and J, which lose 0 bases and 5 bases respectively. The CDR3 sequence holds 13 residues, the cysteine and phenylalanine included. Just CDR3 DNA is preserved here, 39 bases in frame from base 1. The CDR1 and CDR2 encoded by the germline V gene are SGHRS and YFSETQ. The method was the immunoSEQ multiplex PCR assay. For the multiplex PCR, a mixture combining 60 forward primers for TCR Vbeta segments and 13 reverse primers for TCR Jbeta segments was used. The CDR3 region of rearranged TCR beta genes was amplified from genomic DNA with a multiplex PCR assay. On the Illumina HiSeq System, the amplified TCR beta libraries were sequenced as 87-base-pair reads. As for the authors' bioinformatics: In a later analysis, about 80 million unique TCR beta chains were counted across the 500 to 850 repertoires, and around 11 million of these chains were shared by at least two donors. Raw reads were error-corrected and collapsed into unique sequences by a nearest-neighbor algorithm in which closely related sequences were merged to remove PCR and sequencing errors. Alignment of CDR3 sequences to IMGT reference sequences was used to assign V, D and J gene segments. Each retained sequence needed at least a six-nucleotide match to both a V gene segment and a J gene segment. A rearrangement counted as productive if the CDR3 had no stop codons and remained in frame with V and J, and every other rearrangement counted as non-productive. CDR3 was defined by IMGT convention, running from the second conserved V-encoded cysteine to the conserved J-encoded phenylalanine. The earlier analysis of 587 of the donors excluded any sequence lacking an unambiguous match to a single V gene segment. In an earlier analysis of around 590 of the donors, a V segment was called functional when productive rearrangements were above 56.7%, and segregating when the standard deviation between donors exceeded 5%. A statistical classification framework was developed to diagnose cytomegalovirus status using the catalog of TCR beta chain sequences. In a later analysis, TCR nucleotide sequences were compared against IMGT/GENE-DB human TR gene sequences so that V and J genes could be assigned. A later analysis assigned CDR3 sequences and most-parsimonious VDJ recombination scenarios with the TCRdist pipeline. In a later analysis, each TCR beta chain was defined by its CDR3 amino acid sequence together with its V-gene family, and reads without a unique V-gene family were excluded. In a later analysis, around 600 highly shared, low-generation-probability nucleotide sequences were removed to address suspected cross-contamination and a sequencing artifact. In a later analysis, a clonal expansion index for each public chain was calculated from normalized within-repertoire ranks of inferred template counts. In a later analysis, generation probabilities were computed with a VDJ recombination model fitted to out-of-frame rearrangements, and the resulting probabilities were checked against IGoR. In a later analysis, TCR-TCR, TCR-HLA and TCR-CMV co-occurrence was scored with hypergeometric tests, and a repertoire-size bias correction was applied to TCR pairs. False discovery rates were estimated in a later analysis by permuting HLA or CMV assignments 20 times. A later analysis grouped co-occurring TCRs with DBSCAN, adding TCRdist sequence similarity when clustering within HLA-allele-positive subsets. For co-occurrence clustering, repertoires with fewer than 30,000 or more than 120,000 public chains were excluded, along with about five repertoires with anomalous nucleotide sharing. Held by TCRdb, this immuneACCESS table contains in-frame sequences only and omits some clones. Under half of the omission traces to an unresolved V gene where checked; the cause of the rest is unknown. V, J and clone size are those of that table, while D and trimming were read from the DNA. The table for this sample lists about 180,000 clones; over 75% of them were counted only once. Of the sample, 0.5% to 0.55% falls within the top ten clones.

The cohort comprised approximately 700 healthy bone marrow donors. At the time of sampling, every cohort member was nominally healthy, though immune exposures that went unrecorded were likely present. The donor was CMV seronegative and belonged to the group of under 400 seronegative cohort members. Every donor gave a peripheral blood sample, and the peripheral blood mononuclear cells from that sample were used for TCR beta sequencing. Genomic DNA was extracted from the blood cell samples with the Qiagen DNeasy Blood Extraction Kit. The source of this sequence is a woman in her fifties or sixties in good health and CMV-seronegative. Sequenced material: PBMCs. In this chain, TRBV5-1 is recombined with TRBJ2-5, with no D gene named confidently. The DNA sequence follows: TGCGCCAGCAGCTTGGCCTCTCGGGAGACCCAGTACTTC. Translated, it gives CASSLASRETQYF.